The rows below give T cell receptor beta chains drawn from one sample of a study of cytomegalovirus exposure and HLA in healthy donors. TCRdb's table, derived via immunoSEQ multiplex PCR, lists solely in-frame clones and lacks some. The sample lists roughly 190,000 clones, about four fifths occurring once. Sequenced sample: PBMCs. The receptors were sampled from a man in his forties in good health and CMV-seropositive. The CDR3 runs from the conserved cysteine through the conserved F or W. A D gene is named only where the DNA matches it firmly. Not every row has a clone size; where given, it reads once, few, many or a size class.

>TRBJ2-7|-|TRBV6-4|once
TGTGCCAGCAGAGGCAGGGGAGAGGACTACGAGCAGTACTTC
CASRGRGEDYEQYF
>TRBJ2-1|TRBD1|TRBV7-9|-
TGTGCCAGCAGTCGACAGGGGGGAAGCTCCTACAATGAGCAGTTCTTC
CASSRQGGSSYNEQFF
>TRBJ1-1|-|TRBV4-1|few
TGCGCCAGCAGCCTTGGGCCTTTACAGGTTTACACTGAAGCTTTCTTT
CASSLGPLQVYTEAFF
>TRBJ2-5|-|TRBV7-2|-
TGTGCCAGCAGCTTTAGGGGGGGTTTGTTAGAGACCCAGTACTTC
CASSFRGGLLETQYF
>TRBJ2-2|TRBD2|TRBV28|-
TGTGCCAGCAGTTCCCGGGGGGGTCTAAGGGCCGGGGAGCTGTTTTTT
CASSSRGGLRAGELFF
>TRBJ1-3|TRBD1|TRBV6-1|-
TGTGCCAGCGGAAGGGGGCAAGCTGGAAACACCATATATTTT
CASGRGQAGNTIYF
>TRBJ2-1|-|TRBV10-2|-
TGCGCCAGCAGTGAAAGCGGGCCATCTGGTAATGAGCAGTTCTTC
CASSESGPSGNEQFF
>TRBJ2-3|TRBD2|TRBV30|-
TGTGCCTGGAGTGTATTCAGCGGGAGATTCACAGATACGCAGTATTTT
CAWSVFSGRFTDTQYF
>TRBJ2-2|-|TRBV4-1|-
TGCGCCAGCAGCCAAGGGGGGTCCGGACAGCTGAACACCGGGGAGCTGTTTTTT
CASSQGGSGQLNTGELFF
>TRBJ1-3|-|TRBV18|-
TGTGCCAGCGTTATCCCCTCTGGAAACACCATATATTTT
CASVIPSGNTIYF
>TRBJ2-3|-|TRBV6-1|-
TGTGCCAGCAGTGAAAGGGGTACGCAGTATTTT
CASSERGTQYF
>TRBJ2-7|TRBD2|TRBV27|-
TGTGCCAGCAGTTTATCGTTGGGGGGGTCCTACGAGCAGTACTTC
CASSLSLGGSYEQYF
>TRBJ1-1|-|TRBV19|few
TGTGCCAGTAGTATAGCTCGGGGGAACACTGAAGCTTTCTTT
CASSIARGNTEAFF
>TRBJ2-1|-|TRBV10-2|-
TGCGCCAGCAGTCCAGACTGGGGGGATTCCTACAATGAGCAGTTCTTC
CASSPDWGDSYNEQFF
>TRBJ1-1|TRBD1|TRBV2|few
TGTGCCAGCAGCGAAGGGACAGGGCGGTCCACTGAAGCTTTCTTT
CASSEGTGRSTEAFF
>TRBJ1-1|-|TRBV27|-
TGTGCCAGCAGTGCTTTCAGGGGCACTGAAGCTTTCTTT
CASSAFRGTEAFF
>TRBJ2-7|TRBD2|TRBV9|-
TGTGCCAGCAGCGTGGGTGGACTAGCGTTTGACGAGCAGTACTTC
CASSVGGLAFDEQYF
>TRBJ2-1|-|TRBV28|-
TGTGCCAGCAGTTTACGTAATGAGCAGTTCTTC
CASSLRNEQFF
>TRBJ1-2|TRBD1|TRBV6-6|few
TGTGCCAGCAGAGATCAGGGACAGGGTCGATATGGCTACACCTTC
CASRDQGQGRYGYTF
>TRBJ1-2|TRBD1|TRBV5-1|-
TGCGCCAGCAGCCACCGGGACAGAAACTATGGCTACACCTTC
CASSHRDRNYGYTF
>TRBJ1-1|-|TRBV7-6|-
TGTGCCAGCAGCCCCTCACAGGGATTGACTGAAGCTTTCTTT
CASSPSQGLTEAFF
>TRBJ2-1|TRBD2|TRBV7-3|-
TGTGCCAGCAGCCCACGGACTAGCGGGAGTTACAATGAGCAGTTCTTC
CASSPRTSGSYNEQFF
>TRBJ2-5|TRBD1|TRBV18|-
TGTGCCAGCTCCGGACAGGCCCGGGAGACCCAGTACTTC
CASSGQARETQYF
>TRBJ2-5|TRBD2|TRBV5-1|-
TGCGCCAGCAGCTTGGCTAGCGGGGGGGGCCAAGAGACCCAGTACTTC
CASSLASGGGQETQYF
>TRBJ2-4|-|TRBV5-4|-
TGTGCCAGCAGCCAACAAAGGGGAGCCAAAAACATTCAGTACTTC
CASSQQRGAKNIQYF
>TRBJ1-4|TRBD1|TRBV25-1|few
TGTGCCAGCAGTGAACGGACAGGGGTTGAGGAAAAACTGTTTTTT
CASSERTGVEEKLFF
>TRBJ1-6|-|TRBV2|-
TGTGCCAGCAGTGCGGGGGGCTCCTATAATTCACCCCTCCACTTT
CASSAGGSYNSPLHF
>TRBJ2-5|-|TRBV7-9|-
TGTGCCAGCAGCCAAGGTCCGGGGGAGATCGAGACCCAGTACTTC
CASSQGPGEIETQYF
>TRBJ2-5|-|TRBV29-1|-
TGCAGCGCCCTAGCCGACTACCCAGAGGTGGCCCAGTACTTC
CSALADYPEVAQYF
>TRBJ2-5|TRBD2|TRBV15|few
TGTGCCACCAGCAGAGATGCGGGGGAGGGAGAGACCCAGTACTTC
CATSRDAGEGETQYF
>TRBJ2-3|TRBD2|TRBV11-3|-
TGTGCCAGCAGCTTAGGAGCGGGAGGGAGCACAGATACGCAGTATTTT
CASSLGAGGSTDTQYF
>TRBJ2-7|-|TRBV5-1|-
TGCGCCAGCAGCTTGGACTCCCTGAGCTCCTACGAGCAGTACTTC
CASSLDSLSSYEQYF
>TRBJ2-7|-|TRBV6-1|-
TGTGCCAGCAGTCAGGGGGGCGAGCAGTACTTC
CASSQGGEQYF
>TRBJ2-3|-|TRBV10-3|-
TGTGCCATCAGTACGGGGGGCACAGATACGCAGTATTTT
CAISTGGTDTQYF
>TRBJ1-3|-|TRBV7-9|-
TGTGCCCCCGGGGACTCTGGAAACACCATATATTTT
CAPGDSGNTIYF
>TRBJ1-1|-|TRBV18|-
TGTGCCAGCTTTGGGGCAGGGCTGAACACTGAAGCTTTCTTT
CASFGAGLNTEAFF
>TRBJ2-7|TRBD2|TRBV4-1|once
TGCGCCAGCAGCCAAGATCGAGGGACTAGCCGAATTTACGAGCAGTACTTC
CASSQDRGTSRIYEQYF
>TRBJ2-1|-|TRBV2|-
TGTGCCACCAAGCATGAGCACAATGAGCAGTTCTTC
CATKHEHNEQFF
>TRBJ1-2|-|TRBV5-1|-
TGCGCCAGCAGCTTGGGGGCAGGGGTTGATGGCTACACCTTC
CASSLGAGVDGYTF
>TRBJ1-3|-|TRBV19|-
TGTGCCAGTAGTATCGCGGCTTATTCTGGAAACACCATATATTTT
CASSIAAYSGNTIYF
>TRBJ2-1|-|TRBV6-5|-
TGTGCCAGCAGACCAACAGGTTACTCCTACAATGAGCAGTTCTTC
CASRPTGYSYNEQFF
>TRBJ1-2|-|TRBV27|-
TGTGCCAGCAGACACAATCAGGGGAACTATGGCTACACCTTC
CASRHNQGNYGYTF
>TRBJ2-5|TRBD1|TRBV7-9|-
TGTGCCAGCAGCTTAGCCCTAGACAGGGACCACCAAGAGACCCAGTACTTC
CASSLALDRDHQETQYF
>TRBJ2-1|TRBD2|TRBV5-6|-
TGTGCCAGCAGCCAGGGACTAGCGGGGGGAATCGTTGAGCAGTTCTTC
CASSQGLAGGIVEQFF
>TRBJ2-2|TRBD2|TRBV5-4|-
TGTGCCAGCAGCTTGGTGGCTAGCGGGAGCCCCGGGGAGCTGTTTTTT
CASSLVASGSPGELFF